The clone carrying this T cell receptor beta chain was seen only a few times. This sample was included in a study of PD-1 blockade in classical Hodgkin lymphoma. The table came from immunoSEQ multiplex PCR; TCRdb's copy has only in-frame clones and leaves some out. Seen here are over 9,500 clones, roughly 80% observed once, and the top ten hold 45%. Specified time point: cycle 4 day 1 (C4D1), after around six weeks of nivolumab. Every patient was affected by relapse after autologous stem cell transplantation, while exposure to brentuximab vedotin was not uniform. This sample comprised peripheral blood mononuclear cells (PBMCs), obtained before the fourth cycle of nivolumab. The sequence derives from a human donor with classical Hodgkin lymphoma.

The CDR3 region is CASSFLDTEAFF. CDR3 nucleotides: TGTGCCAGCAGCTTCCTGGACACTGAAGCTTTCTTT. This rearrangement joins TRBV5-4 to TRBJ1-1; no reliable D call. The CDR3 has 12 residues. V was clipped by 2 bases and J by 3 bases, with 5 bases between them. CDR1 is SGHNT and CDR2 is YYREEE in the germline V gene (reference sequence).